This T cell receptor (beta chain) comes out of a study of control samples from healthy donors and cancer patients. V lost 4 bases and J lost 5; bases outside the gene matches: 6. Germline CDR1 and CDR2: KGHDR and SFDVKD. The length of the CDR3 is 15 residues. Using immunoSEQ multiplex PCR, the repertoire was profiled, and TCRdb retains in-frame clones only, with some absent. The profile shows 250,000 to 300,000 clones, over 75% of them singletons. Specimen: PBMCs. This sequence joins TRBV24-1 and TRBJ2-7; the match to TRBD1 covers 11 bases. The clonotype comes from a woman aged 55-69 years with lung cancer. The chain's CDR3 is CATSDRTGGINEQYF. Here the CDR3 DNA reads TGTGCCACCAGTGACCGGACAGGGGGCATCAACGAGCAGTACTTC.